The T cell receptor (beta chain) described here comes from a study of cytomegalovirus exposure and HLA in healthy donors. The V gene end was trimmed by 0 bases and the J gene end by 2 bases; junction bases not matched to a gene: 5. Germline V gene lookup returns CDR1 MGHRA and CDR2 YSYEKL. This CDR3 has 17 amino acids. Primers included in the PCR were 60 Vbeta and 13 Jbeta primers. Clones were read by immunoSEQ multiplex PCR, and TCRdb kept only the in-frame ones, dropping some. This sample has some 110,000 clones, with 65% to 75% found just once. The chain carries TRBV4-1 and TRBJ2-1; the match to TRBD2 covers 9 bases. The sample comprised PBMCs. The receptor was isolated from a man aged 25 to 40 in good health and CMV-seropositive. CDR3 sequence (DNA): TGCGCCAGCAGCCAAGAGACCGCGGGGGGGCCCTACAATGAGCAGTTCTTC. Its translation is CASSQETAGGPYNEQFF.